This TCR beta chain appears in the sequencing data of a study of radiotherapy plus CTLA-4 blockade in lung cancer. Here immunoSEQ multiplex PCR was the method, and the copy in TCRdb shows in-frame clones only, minus some. Among roughly 32,000 clones listed, roughly 71% were seen once. Findings and caveats of the study: Expansion in blood of tumor-derived TCR clones was seen after radiotherapy plus ipilimumab.

Germline trimming cut 3 bases from V and 1 base from J; bases unmatched to any gene: 18. The CDR3 has 20 amino acids. Per the germline V gene, CDR1 is LNHDA and CDR2 is SQIVND (reference sequence). This clone is medium-sized (0.01 to 0.1%) within its sample. The antigen is not known. The source material was peripheral blood, sampled from a patient treated with radiotherapy plus ipilimumab. This TCR was sampled from a human donor with non-small cell lung cancer who had stable disease on radiotherapy plus ipilimumab. V gene TRBV19 combines with J gene TRBJ1-5; 7 nucleotides align to TRBD1. CDR3 sequence: CASSILHRRPGGVSNQPQHF. The CDR3 DNA follows: TGTGCCAGTAGTATTCTCCACCGACGGCCAGGGGGGGTGAGCAATCAGCCCCAGCATTTT.